A single sample is the source of the 6 T cell receptor beta chains below, sequenced in a study of Ad26.COV2.S vaccination and SARS-CoV-2 variants (dated by TCRdb to the early 2020s). Explained via the paper, the treatment or condition label denotes: 15 to 20 received Ad26.COV2.S at low or high dose, single or two shots; a few received placebo; per-sample allocation not given. Repertoires of vaccine and placebo recipients were sequenced from samples taken on day 63 after the first injection. Library creation used the immunoSEQ multiplex PCR assay. Held by TCRdb, this immuneACCESS table contains in-frame sequences only and omits some clones. Under half of the omission traces to an unresolved V gene where checked; the cause of the rest is unknown. The sample yields roughly 300,000 clones; about 89% were counted once. The ten largest clones capture approximately 4.5% of the sample. This specimen was peripheral blood, taken in a trial of Ad26.COV2.S vaccine versus placebo. The receptors stem from a person between 18 and 65 years old who received the Ad26.COV2.S COVID-19 vaccine or a placebo.

CDR3 amino acids: CAVRGAGTDTQYF. CDR3 in DNA: TGCGCCGTCAGGGGGGCGGGCACAGATACGCAGTATTTT. V and J are TRBV5-1 and TRBJ2-3; the D gene is possibly TRBD1 (7 bases). The ends were cut back, 10 bases at V and 1 base at J, with 13 bases in the middle. CDR3 size: 13 residues. Per germline, CDR1 SGHRS and CDR2 YFSETQ.

This sequence joins TRBV13 and TRBJ1-1, with TRBD1 as a possible D gene (5 bases). This CDR3 is built from 14 residues. The V end lost 5 bases, the J end lost 2 bases, and 12 bases lay between the germline ends. Germline V CDR1 and CDR2: PRHDT, FYEKMQ (reference sequence). The CDR3 reads CASSPRDRNTEAFF. The CDR3 nucleotides are TGTGCCAGCAGCCCCAGGGATCGAAACACTGAAGCTTTCTTT.

This clone occurred a few times. This rearrangement joins TRBV5-1 to TRBJ1-1, with 10 bases that match TRBD1. J lost 0 bases, V lost 2 bases, and 4 bases had no gene match. Germline V lookup: CDR1 SGHRS, CDR2 YFSETQ. This CDR3 is 16 amino acids long. The CDR3 region is CASSLTGTGVNTEAFF. CDR3 in DNA: TGCGCCAGCAGCTTAACTGGGACAGGGGTGAACACTGAAGCTTTCTTT.

The J gene is TRBJ1-1, the V gene TRBV19; D remains unclear. V lost 3 bases, J lost 2 bases, and 4 bases lay in between. This CDR3 spans 12 amino acids. Germline lookup yields CDR1 LNHDA and CDR2 SQIVND (reference sequence). The CDR3 region is CASSMGNTEAFF. The CDR3 DNA sequence: TGTGCCAGTAGTATGGGTAACACTGAAGCTTTCTTT.

This chain links TRBV4-1 with TRBJ2-7; maybe TRBD2 (7 bases). V was clipped by 2 bases and J by 5 bases, with 22 bases between them. The CDR3 is 17 amino acids. From germline, CDR1 is MGHRA and CDR2 YSYEKL. CDR3 protein: CASSQIQDSGAGNEQYF. CDR3 sequence (DNA): TGCGCCAGCAGCCAAATTCAGGACAGCGGGGCTGGCAACGAGCAGTACTTC.

The chain employs TRBV7-9 and TRBJ2-1, with 8 positions matching TRBD2. Germline V gene sequence: CDR1 SEHNR, CDR2 FQNEAQ (reference sequence). The ends lost 0 bases at V and 6 bases at J; junction bases unmatched: 4. The CDR3 extends over 15 amino acids. This chain's CDR3 is CASSLASGVFNEQFF. The CDR3 coding sequence is TGTGCCAGCAGCTTAGCTAGCGGGGTCTTCAATGAGCAGTTCTTC.